This T cell receptor (beta chain) was retrieved from a study of shared clonotypes between healthy human individuals. Overall study context: Plates per donor: three CD4 naive, three CD4 memory, two CD8 naive, one CD8 memory.

Some clones are missing from TCRdb's copy, which holds only in-frame ones; the method was immunoSEQ multiplex PCR. This repertoire shows some 2 million clones, about 95% found once; its top ten account for 1% to 1.5%. A note on this clone: As yet, its antigen is unknown.

Study-wide findings and caveats: On the whole, naive subsets had larger estimated richness than memory subsets had.

It was CD45RO-negative cells, positively selected for CCR7, that made up naive CD8 cells, with terminally differentiated effector memory CD45RA+ cells excluded. This CDR3 contains 13 residues. Trimming cost V 1 base and J 6 bases, with 12 bases left between them. CDR1 and CDR2 (germline): GTSNPN, SVGIG (reference sequence). This chain connects TRBV30 to TRBJ1-1, with D possibly TRBD1 on 5 matching bases. The origin of this receptor is a man aged 18 to 35 in good health. Material for sequencing was naive CD8+ T cells sorted from blood. CDR3 sequence: CAWSAGGLAEAFF. CDR3 DNA sequence: TGTGCCTGGAGTGCCGGGGGGTTGGCTGAAGCTTTCTTT.